The clone carrying this T cell receptor (beta chain) rates as medium-sized (0.01 to 0.1%). The data are from a study of neurological immune-mediated disorders. For sorted libraries, the input was some 1 million CD4+ or CD8+ T cells. Synthesis of cDNA was carried out by template-switch 5'RACE. The reaction used 10-nucleotide random UMIs. Sequencing runs each generated in excess of 200 million TCR-beta sequences derived from 15-18 subjects. From the 5' RACE reads, TCRdb called clonotypes with MiXCR, one entry per CDR3 protein. The data contain more than 25,000 distinct CDR3 sequences, around 4% of them singletons. CDR3 size: 13 residues. Trimming cost V 0 bases and J 5 bases, with 8 bases left between them. Germline loops: CDR1 LGHNA, CDR2 YNFKEQ.

The sequencing sample was made of CD4+ T cells from blood. The chain recombines TRBV4-2 with TRBJ2-7, with a tentative D call TRBD2 (5 bases). The clonotype originates from a woman aged 35 to 49 in good health. CDR3 nucleotides: TGTGCCAGCAGCCAAGAACTAGTAAACGAGCAGTACTTC. Its translation is CASSQELVNEQYF.